A selection of T cell receptor beta chains follows, all from one sample in a study of T cells after posttransplantation cyclophosphamide. The method was immunoSEQ multiplex PCR; TCRdb's version includes in-frame clones alone and lacks a portion of them. The specimen gives approximately 39,000 clones without singletons; the ten biggest hold 2% to 2.5%. The material sequenced was PBMCs. The receptor set was obtained from a middle-aged man in good health, CMV-negative, and a related stem cell transplant donor. Both conserved end residues are part of each CDR3. A D gene is named only where the DNA matches it firmly. The listing skips clone size in some rows; elsewhere it reads once, few, many or a size class.

V	D	J	size	DNA	CDR3
TRBV19	-	TRBJ2-7	many	TGTGCCAGTAGTAGCCGACAGTTCAGCCACGAGCAGTACTTC	CASSSRQFSHEQYF
TRBV7-9	-	TRBJ2-3	many	TGTGCCAGCAGCCCGGACAGAGGGGGAAGCACAGATACGCAGTATTTT	CASSPDRGGSTDTQYF
TRBV7-2	-	TRBJ1-2	many	TGTGCCAGCAGCCCTAGAGTTGGCTACACCTTC	CASSPRVGYTF
TRBV15	-	TRBJ1-2	many	TGTGCCACCAGCTTCCTAAGCGGTACTAACTATGGCTACACCTTC	CATSFLSGTNYGYTF
TRBV7-9	-	TRBJ2-7	many	TGTGCCAGCAGCTCCTTCTCCTACGAGCAGTACTTC	CASSSFSYEQYF
TRBV4-3	TRBD1	TRBJ1-3	many	TGCGCCAGCAGCCAGGACAGGGCTGGAAACACCATATATTTT	CASSQDRAGNTIYF
TRBV7-3	-	TRBJ1-1	many	TGTGCCAGCAGCTTAAGGCCCGGGGACACTGAAGCTTTCTTT	CASSLRPGDTEAFF
TRBV6-5	-	TRBJ1-1	many	TGTGCCAGCAGTCCTCGGGTAGGGAGCCGCACTGAAGCTTTCTTT	CASSPRVGSRTEAFF
TRBV29-1	TRBD2	TRBJ2-1	-	TGCAGCGTTGTTGCCCGGACTAGCGGGGGGAATGAGCAGTTCTTC	CSVVARTSGGNEQFF
TRBV7-2	TRBD2	TRBJ2-7	few	TGTGCCAGCAGCTTTAGGCTAGCGGGATCCCACGAGCAGTACTTC	CASSFRLAGSHEQYF
TRBV6-6	-	TRBJ1-5	many	TGTGCCAGCAGTCCGCCGGGGGTTAACCAGCCCCAGCATTTT	CASSPPGVNQPQHF